The 9 T cell receptor beta chains listed next were all sequenced from one sample in a study of regulatory dendritic cells for organ transplantation. Sorted T cells were CFSE-labeled and cultured less than 6 days with allogeneic regulatory or mature dendritic cells at 1:10. The table came from immunoSEQ multiplex PCR; TCRdb's copy has only in-frame clones and leaves some out. Of 15,000 to 20,000 clones in the sample, roughly 80% were seen once. No antigen is known for these receptors. Sequenced: memory CD4+ T cells from blood cultured with regulatory dendritic cells. The subset was: CD45RO+ memory T cells. These receptors originate from a human donor in good health.

This clone was detected only a few times. The chain links TRBV29-1 to TRBJ1-5, with a weak D call TRBD1 (5 bases). This CDR3 is built from 12 residues. Trimming cost V 7 bases and J 9 bases, with 16 bases left between them. The germline gives CDR1 SQVTM, CDR2 ANQGSEA. The CDR3 protein is CSAGTASSPQHF. The CDR3 DNA reads as TGCAGCGCCGGGACGGCCTCTTCGCCCCAGCATTTT.

This chain links TRBV4-3 with TRBJ2-3; the D is unclear. V dropped 1 base and J dropped 2 bases, with 13 bases sitting between them. CDR3 size: 16 residues. Germline V CDR1 and CDR2: LGHNA, YSLEER. CDR3 loop: CASSQGSASSTDTQYF. DNA for the CDR3: TGCGCCAGCAGCCAAGGATCAGCCTCGTCCACAGATACGCAGTATTTT.

This clone came up once. The chain recombines TRBV10-3 with TRBJ2-1; weak D call: TRBD1 (6 bases). The V and J ends lost 6 bases and 8 bases respectively, with 11 bases between them. The V gene's germline CDR1 is ENHRY and CDR2 SYGVKD. The CDR3 length is 12 residues. CDR3 amino acids: CAIREAGDEQFF. CDR3 in DNA: TGTGCCATCAGGGAGGCAGGGGATGAGCAGTTCTTC.

The genes are TRBV11-2 and TRBJ2-5; unclear D gene. The germline V gene encodes CDR1 SGHAT and CDR2 FQNNGV. The CDR3 sequence is 13 residues long. Trimming stripped 4 bases from V and 5 bases from J, with 11 bases between. CDR3 bases: TGTGCCAGCAGCTCGGTCCCTCGGGAGACCCAGTACTTC. Its translation: CASSSVPRETQYF.

This clone was detected only a few times. This chain links TRBV7-9 with TRBJ1-4; TRBD1 agrees at 9 bases. Germline CDR1 and CDR2: SEHNR and FQNEAQ (reference sequence). This CDR3 is built from 13 residues. The V and J ends lost 7 bases and 9 bases, in that order; junction bases with no gene match: 6. The CDR3 reads CASKAGTGQKLFF. In nucleotides, the CDR3 is TGTGCCAGCAAGGCGGGGACAGGGCAAAAACTGTTTTTT.

Only one count was recorded for this clone. The sample carries other DNA sequences with the same CDR3. This chain connects TRBV6-5 to TRBJ1-1, with D perhaps TRBD1 (6 bases). Germline V CDR1 and CDR2: MNHEY, SVGAGI. The CDR3 sequence is 13 residues long. Trimming took 5 bases from V and 4 from J, leaving 11 bases between them. DNA for the CDR3: TGTGCCAGCAGTCGGGACACCCTCACTGAAGCTTTCTTT. It yields the protein CASSRDTLTEAFF.

The chain is built from TRBV10-3 and TRBJ2-1; weak D call: TRBD1 (5 bases). This CDR3 has 13 amino acids. V was cut by 5 bases and J by 4 bases, with 9 bases left in between. Germline CDR1 is ENHRY and CDR2 is SYGVKD. The chain's CDR3 is CAISPRQYNEQFF. The CDR3, as DNA: TGTGCCATCAGTCCCCGACAGTACAATGAGCAGTTCTTC.

The chain links TRBV7-2 to TRBJ1-5; D call uncertain. V lost 3 bases and J lost 0, with 6 bases in between. Germline lookup yields CDR1 SGHTA and CDR2 FQGNSA. This CDR3 contains 14 residues. CDR3 amino acids: CASSLGNSNQPQHF. Written as DNA, the CDR3 is TGTGCCAGCAGCTTGGGTAATAGCAATCAGCCCCAGCATTTT. The variable domain in full, with the rest retrieved from reference TRBV7-2 and TRBJ1-5, is GAGVSQSPSNKVTEKGKDVELRCDPISGHTALYWYRQSLGQGLEFLIYFQGNSAPDKSGLPSDRFSAERTGGSVSTLTIQRTQQEDSAVYLCASSLGNSNQPQHFGDGTRLSIL.

The V gene is TRBV10-1, the J gene TRBJ2-7; TRBD1 agrees at 7 bases. After removal of 8 bases from V and 7 bases from J, the junction contained 14 bases not matched to a gene. The CDR3 consists of 14 residues. Germline assignment: CDR1 WNHNN and CDR2 SYGVQD (reference sequence). The chain's CDR3 is CASGSRKGAGEQYF. CDR3 sequence (DNA): TGCGCCAGCGGAAGTAGGAAGGGGGCGGGTGAGCAGTACTTC.